The 19 T cell receptor beta chains listed next were all sequenced from one sample in a study of T-cell memory formation after mild COVID-19. TCRdb redid the calling of the 5' RACE reads with MiXCR, one entry per CDR3 protein. The sample yields some 280,000 distinct CDR3 sequences, roughly 17% seen once. Sequencing was performed on PBMCs or a T cell subset sorted from them (not recorded which). All receptors come from a man in his late teens or twenties who had mild COVID-19 (a few samples of this study predate the infection). Cell type and time point are not known.

This clonotype was counted ten times or more. This rearrangement joins TRBV28 to TRBJ2-7; the D is unclear. The germline V gene encodes CDR1 MDHEN and CDR2 SYDVKM. V shed 4 bases and J shed 3 bases, with 4 bases lying between them. This CDR3 has 11 residues. As DNA, the CDR3 is TGTGCCAGCAGTTCTCTCTACGAGCAGTACGTC. Its translation: CASSSLYEQYV.

Many counts were recorded for this clonotype. The gene calls are TRBV3-1 and TRBJ1-6; the D gene is possibly TRBD1 (6 bases). Trimming stripped 4 bases from V and 3 bases from J, with 10 bases between. This CDR3 has 15 amino acids. The germline V gene encodes CDR1 LGHDT and CDR2 YNNKEL (reference sequence). CDR3 DNA: TGTGCCAGCAGCCCCACAGGGTTCTATAATTCACCCCTCCACTTT. The encoded protein is CASSPTGFYNSPLHF.

V and J are TRBV4-1 and TRBJ2-7; 9 bases line up with TRBD1. The length of the CDR3 is 16 residues. Looked up from germline, CDR1 is MGHRA and CDR2 is YSYEKL. Trimming took 1 base from V and 1 from J; bases not matched to a gene: 5. In DNA, the CDR3 is TGCGCCAGCAGCCAAGCCGGGACAGGGACGTCCTACGAGCAGTACTTC. This gives the protein CASSQAGTGTSYEQYF.

A few counts support this clonotype. This chain's CDR3 is CASSVGLDTGELFF. CDR3 DNA sequence: TGCGCCAGCAGCGTCGGTCTTGACACCGGGGAGCTGTTTTTT. This chain uses TRBV4-1 with TRBJ2-2; D is unresolved. The CDR3 loop spans 14 amino acids. V lost 5 bases to trimming and J lost 3 bases, with 10 bases between them. Germline V gene data show CDR1 as MGHRA and CDR2 as YSYEKL.

In this sample, this clonotype turned up many times. The gene calls are TRBV12-3 or TRBV12-4 and TRBJ2-1, with TRBD1 matching over 11 bases. The V segment lost 7 bases and the J segment 6 bases; nucleotides outside the gene matches: 5. The CDR3 spans 14 residues. Written as DNA, the CDR3 is TGTGCCAGCACCCAGGGACAGGGGGTCAATGAGCAGTTCTTC. It codes for CASTQGQGVNEQFF.

The chain recombines TRBV12-3 or TRBV12-4 with TRBJ1-2, with unresolved D. The CDR3 has 13 amino acids. V was pared by 5 bases and J by 8 bases, with 15 bases between. In DNA, the CDR3 is TGTGCCAGCAGTAGGACGGGCTTAGAGGGCTACACCTTC. This translates into CASSRTGLEGYTF.

This clonotype was detected many times. V is TRBV7-9 and J is TRBJ2-5; 9 bases are a match to TRBD1. The CDR3 is made up of 12 amino acids. Trimming removed 5 bases from V and 5 bases from J; junction bases left unmatched: 0. CDR1 SEHNR and CDR2 FQNEAQ come from the germline V gene (reference sequence). The CDR3 sequence is CASSTGGETQYF. CDR3 DNA sequence: TGTGCCAGCAGCACAGGGGGCGAGACCCAGTACTTC.

The chain carries TRBV14 and TRBJ1-1; possibly TRBD1 for D (5 bases). The V end lost 2 bases, the J end lost 1 base, and 14 bases lay between the germline ends. Germline V gene data show CDR1 as SGHDN and CDR2 as FVKESK. The CDR3 consists of 16 residues. CDR3 DNA sequence: TGTGCCAGCAGCCAACCGGGACGGCCGGGGAACACTGAAGCTTTCTTT. Translating it yields CASSQPGRPGNTEAFF.

V and J are TRBV20-1 and TRBJ2-7; weak D call: TRBD2 (6 bases). The CDR3 is made up of 14 amino acids. V was pared by 1 base and J by 2 bases, with 12 bases between. In germline, CDR1 is DFQATT, CDR2 SNEGSKA (reference sequence). Here the CDR3 reads CSARVNSGTYEQYF. The CDR3 region has the DNA TGCAGTGCTAGAGTTAATAGCGGAACCTACGAGCAGTACTTC.

This clonotype was seen only a few times. The gene calls are TRBV7-9 and TRBJ2-7, with 8 positions matching TRBD1. The V and J ends lost 5 bases and 0 bases, in that order; junction bases with no gene match: 6. From germline, CDR1 is SEHNR and CDR2 FQNEAQ (reference sequence). The CDR3 is made up of 15 amino acids. CDR3 loop: CASSLGQGSSYEQYV. CDR3 DNA: TGTGCCAGCAGCCTTGGACAGGGCAGCTCCTACGAGCAGTACGTC.

The chain has TRBV6-2 or TRBV6-3 and TRBJ2-1; D assignment may be TRBD1 or TRBD2 (6 bases each). Trimming removed 3 bases at V and 5 bases at J, with 8 bases between. The CDR3 has 13 residues. Germline V gene sequence: CDR1 MNHEY, CDR2 SVGEGT. This CDR3 reads CASSYGGHNEQFF. The CDR3 nucleotides read TGTGCCAGCAGTTATGGGGGGCACAATGAGCAGTTCTTC.

A few counts support this clonotype. The CDR3 sequence is CSARPGGANVLTF. The CDR3 nucleotides read TGCAGTGCTAGGCCAGGCGGGGCCAACGTCCTGACTTTC. V usage is TRBV20-1 and J usage is TRBJ2-6; D remains unclear. The CDR3 spans 13 residues. V was trimmed by 3 bases and J by 4 bases, leaving 7 bases between them. The germline V gene encodes CDR1 DFQATT and CDR2 SNEGSKA (reference sequence).

This clonotype was found a few times. The gene calls are TRBV4-1 and TRBJ1-5; no clear D gene. The V and J ends lost 1 base and 0 bases respectively, with 4 bases between them. The CDR3 extends over 14 amino acids. Germline lookup yields CDR1 MGHRA and CDR2 YSYEKL. CDR3 region: CASSQAFSNQPQHF. The CDR3 nucleotides are TGCGCCAGCAGCCAAGCCTTTAGCAATCAGCCCCAGCATTTT.

The table lists this clonotype with a few counts. The chain uses TRBV7-2 and TRBJ2-7, with D unclear. Trimming took off 5 bases at V and 3 bases at J, with 8 bases between the two ends. The CDR3 runs to 12 residues. CDR1 and CDR2 (germline): SGHTA, FQGNSA. The CDR3 sequence: CASSPFGYEQYF. The CDR3 DNA sequence: TGTGCCAGCAGCCCCTTCGGCTACGAGCAGTACTTC.

The rearrangement links TRBV6-2 or TRBV6-3 to TRBJ1-1, with TRBD1 matching 10 bases. The CDR3 loop spans 16 amino acids. The V gene's germline CDR1 is MNHEY and CDR2 SVGEGT. J lost 1 base, V lost 7 bases, and 9 bases had no gene match. The DNA of the CDR3 is TGTGCCAGCAATTCCCGACAGGGGGCTGGGAACACTGAAGCTTTCTTT. Protein product: CASNSRQGAGNTEAFF.

J is TRBJ1-2 and V is TRBV5-4; D gene unclear. The CDR3 is 14 amino acids. Looked up from germline, CDR1 is SGHNT and CDR2 is YYREEE (reference sequence). The V and J ends lost 2 bases and 4 bases respectively, with 12 bases between them. The CDR3, as DNA: TGTGCCAGCAGCTTTGGTCAGGCCTCCTATGGCTACACCTTC. It is translated as CASSFGQASYGYTF.

This clonotype was observed many times. J is TRBJ1-3 and V is TRBV15; no definite D call. V lost 5 bases, J lost 0 bases, and 8 bases lay in between. This CDR3 comprises 14 residues. Germline loops: CDR1 LNHNV, CDR2 YYDKDF (reference sequence). The CDR3 DNA reads TGTGCCACCAGCCTGGCGGGCTCTGGAAACACCATATATTTT. This encodes CATSLAGSGNTIYF.

This clonotype was found a few times. The CDR3 nucleotides read TGTGCCAGCAGCTTTGGAAGGGCCTATAATTCACCCCTCCACTTT. Its translation is CASSFGRAYNSPLHF. This chain joins TRBV7-9 and TRBJ1-6; no definite D call. V gave up 3 bases and J gave up 2 bases, with 8 bases separating them. CDR1 and CDR2 (germline): SEHNR, FQNEAQ (reference sequence). The CDR3 runs 15 residues. Full variable domain (remainder filled in from reference TRBV7-9 and TRBJ1-6): DTGVSQNPRHKITKRGQNVTFRCDPISEHNRLYWYRQTLGQGPEFLTYFQNEAQLEKSRLLSDRFSAERPKGSFSTLEIQRTEQGDSAMYLCASSFGRAYNSPLHFGNGTRLTVT.

V is TRBV7-3 and J is TRBJ2-5, with TRBD2 matching over 8 bases. J gave up 9 bases and V 6 bases, and 9 bases lay outside the gene matches. The CDR3 spans 13 residues. Germline CDR1 is SGHTA and CDR2 is FQGTGA. Written as DNA, the CDR3 is TGTGCCAGCAGTCCAACTAGCGGCCGGGCCCAGTACTTC. Encoded protein: CASSPTSGRAQYF.